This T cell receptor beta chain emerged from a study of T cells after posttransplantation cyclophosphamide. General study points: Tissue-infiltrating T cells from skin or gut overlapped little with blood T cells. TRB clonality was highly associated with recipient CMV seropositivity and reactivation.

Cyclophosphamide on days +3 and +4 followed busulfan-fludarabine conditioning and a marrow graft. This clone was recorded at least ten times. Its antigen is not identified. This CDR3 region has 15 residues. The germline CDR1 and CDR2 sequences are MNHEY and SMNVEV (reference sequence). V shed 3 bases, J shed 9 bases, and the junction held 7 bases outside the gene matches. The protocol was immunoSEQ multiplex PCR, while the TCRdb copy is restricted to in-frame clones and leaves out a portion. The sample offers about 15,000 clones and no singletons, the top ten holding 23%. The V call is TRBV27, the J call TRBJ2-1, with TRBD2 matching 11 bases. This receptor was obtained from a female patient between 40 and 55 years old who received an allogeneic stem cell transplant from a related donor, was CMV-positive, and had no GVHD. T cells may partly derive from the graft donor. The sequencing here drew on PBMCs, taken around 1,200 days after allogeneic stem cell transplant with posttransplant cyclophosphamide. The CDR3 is CASSLGSGGASEQFF. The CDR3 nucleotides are TGTGCCAGCAGTTTGGGTAGCGGGGGGGCGAGTGAGCAGTTCTTC.